Listed here are 20 T cell receptor beta chains from one sample, sequenced in a study of cytomegalovirus exposure and HLA in healthy donors. Method: immunoSEQ multiplex PCR; TCRdb's copy keeps in-frame clones and lacks some. The table shows fewer than 250,000 clones, with about 87% occurring only once. The sequenced sample consisted of PBMCs. These receptors all stem from a man between 18 and 29 years old in good health and CMV-seronegative.

This rearrangement joins TRBV5-1 to TRBJ2-7, with 12 positions matching TRBD1. The CDR3 is made up of 19 amino acids. V lost 5 bases to trimming and J lost 6 bases; unmatched junction nucleotides: 21. CDR1 SGHRS and CDR2 YFSETQ come from the germline V gene. The CDR3 DNA reads TGCGCCAGCAGATCAAGACCGGGACAGGGGGCGCTTGAGTATCGCGAGCAGTACTTC. It codes for CASRSRPGQGALEYREQYF.

On this clone: One end of the junction does not line up with germline, which may come from a read error. The V gene is TRBV7-8, the J gene TRBJ2-5, with 12 nucleotides matching TRBD2. Germline assignment: CDR1 SGHVS and CDR2 FQNEAQ. This CDR3 contains 16 residues. CDR3 DNA: TGTGCCAGCAGCGAACTAGCGGGGGGCAACCAAGAGACCAAGTACTTC. Translated: CASSELAGGNQETKYF.

The chain has TRBV27 and TRBJ2-7; perhaps TRBD1 as D (5 bases). The germline V gene has CDR1 MNHEY and CDR2 SMNVEV (reference sequence). The CDR3 is 13 residues long. Trimming stripped 3 bases from V and 1 base from J, with 7 bases between. For the CDR3, the DNA is TGTGCCAGCAGTTTCCAGGGATCCTACGAGCAGTACTTC. Translation: CASSFQGSYEQYF.

This clone was counted a few times. The CDR3 loop reads CSAGLEGELFF. CDR3 nucleotide sequence: TGCAGCGCTGGTCTGGAGGGGGAGCTGTTTTTT. The chain is built from TRBV20-1 and TRBJ2-2; unclear D gene. The CDR3 is made up of 11 amino acids. Germline lookup yields CDR1 DFQATT and CDR2 SNEGSKA (reference sequence).

The V and J genes are TRBV4-3 and TRBJ2-7; D may be TRBD2 (5 bases). This CDR3 comprises 14 residues. Trimming left V 4 bases short and J 0 bases short, with 10 bases between. CDR1 and CDR2 from the germline V gene are LGHNA and YSLEER. CDR3 amino acids: CASSRGRDSYEQYF. As DNA, the CDR3 is TGCGCCAGCAGCCGAGGTCGGGACTCCTACGAGCAGTACTTC.

J is TRBJ2-7 and V is TRBV7-9; maybe TRBD1 (6 bases). Germline-derived CDR1 and CDR2 are SEHNR and FQNEAQ (reference sequence). This CDR3 is built from 14 residues. With 1 base removed from V and 3 bases from J, the gap between germline ends came to 10 bases. Here the CDR3 DNA reads TGTGCCAGCAGCTTAGGACAGGCAAGCTACGAGCAGTACTTC. This encodes CASSLGQASYEQYF.

J is TRBJ2-7 and V is TRBV10-3; 9 bases match TRBD1. The CDR3 totals 15 residues. With 4 bases clipped from V and 1 base from J, the junction kept 5 bases outside the gene matches. The germline CDR1 and CDR2 sequences are ENHRY and SYGVKD. CDR3 nucleotide sequence: TGTGCCATCAGTGGGGGACAGGGCCTTTCCTACGAGCAGTACTTC. Translated, it gives CAISGGQGLSYEQYF.

The chain uses TRBV18 and TRBJ2-4; weak D call: TRBD2 (5 bases). Germline loops: CDR1 KGHSH, CDR2 LQKENI. Between the trimmed V and J ends, which lost 1 base and 3 bases, there was a span of 16 bases. The CDR3 loop spans 17 amino acids. The CDR3 here is CASSPQEAEIVKNIQYF. The CDR3 bases are TGTGCCAGCTCACCACAGGAGGCGGAGATCGTCAAAAACATTCAGTACTTC.

V and J are TRBV9 and TRBJ2-2, with 15 bases fitting TRBD2. Germline loops: CDR1 SGDLS, CDR2 YYNGEE. The CDR3 has 19 amino acids. After removal of 0 bases from V and 4 bases from J, the junction contained 7 bases not matched to a gene. CDR3 region: CASSVAGLAGGPGTGELFF. The CDR3 coding sequence is TGTGCCAGCAGCGTAGCAGGACTAGCGGGAGGGCCGGGCACCGGGGAGCTGTTTTTT.

The rearrangement joins TRBV4-1 to TRBJ1-3, with 7 bases identical to TRBD1. Germline assignment: CDR1 MGHRA and CDR2 YSYEKL. The junction had 3 bases not matched to a gene; V was cut back by 8 bases and J by 8 bases. The CDR3 contains 11 residues. The CDR3 DNA follows: TGCGCCAGCGGAGACAGGGACACCATATATTTT. This gives the protein CASGDRDTIYF.

This chain links TRBV5-1 with TRBJ2-6; tentative D call: TRBD2 (5 bases). The CDR3 is 14 residues long. Trimming removed 4 bases from V and 2 bases from J, with 7 bases in between. CDR1 and CDR2 from the germline V gene are SGHRS and YFSETQ. The CDR3 DNA follows: TGCGCCAGCAGCGCGACTACTGGGGCCAACGTCCTGACTTTC. Encoded protein: CASSATTGANVLTF.

The chain is built from TRBV19 and TRBJ2-3; D is uncertain. The ends were cut back, 2 bases at V and 2 bases at J, with 14 bases in the middle. CDR3 size: 16 residues. Germline CDR1 is LNHDA and CDR2 is SQIVND (reference sequence). CDR3 loop: CASSISGPPYTDTQYF. The CDR3 DNA follows: TGTGCCAGTAGTATATCTGGGCCACCTTACACAGATACGCAGTATTTT.

This clone was counted a single time. The rearrangement joins TRBV28 to TRBJ1-1; 7 bases map to TRBD1. The CDR3 runs to 12 residues. Germline V gene sequence: CDR1 MDHEN, CDR2 SYDVKM. V dropped 4 bases and J dropped 11; count of bases not matched to a gene: 7. This CDR3 reads CASSSYRGSAFF. DNA of the CDR3: TGTGCCAGCAGTTCTTACAGGGGATCGGCTTTCTTT.

The rearrangement links TRBV5-1 to TRBJ1-6; maybe TRBD1 (5 bases). The CDR3 length is 14 residues. Germline lookup yields CDR1 SGHRS and CDR2 YFSETQ. Between the trimmed V and J ends, which lost 0 bases and 11 bases, there was a span of 12 bases. The CDR3 is CASSLDYGGAPLHF. CDR3 bases: TGCGCCAGCAGCTTGGATTACGGGGGTGCACCCCTCCACTTT.

The V and J genes are TRBV27 and TRBJ1-2; D perhaps matches TRBD1 (5 bases). There are 13 residues in the CDR3. Trimming stripped 6 bases from V and 4 bases from J, with 12 bases between. Germline V CDR1 and CDR2: MNHEY, SMNVEV (reference sequence). Written as DNA, the CDR3 is TGTGCCAGCAGCAGCCAGGGAAGCTATGGCTACACCTTC. The encoded protein is CASSSQGSYGYTF.

The rearrangement links TRBV15 to TRBJ2-1, with 12 bases matching TRBD1. CDR3 length equals 14 residues. J gave up 8 bases and V 6 bases, and 5 bases lay outside the gene matches. In germline, CDR1 is LNHNV, CDR2 YYDKDF (reference sequence). The CDR3 DNA reads TGTGCCACCAGTACGGGACAGGGGGCGCATGAGCAGTTCTTC. Encoded protein: CATSTGQGAHEQFF.

The genes are TRBV2 and TRBJ2-7; TRBD1 agrees at 10 bases. Germline assignment: CDR1 SNHLY and CDR2 FYNNEI. V lost 6 bases, J lost 1 base, and 3 bases stayed unmatched. The CDR3 extends over 14 amino acids. CDR3 sequence: CASRGDRGSYEQYF. The CDR3 nucleotides are TGTGCCAGCAGGGGGGACAGGGGATCCTACGAGCAGTACTTC.

The gene calls are TRBV7-9 and TRBJ2-1; D call uncertain. From germline, CDR1 is SEHNR and CDR2 FQNEAQ (reference sequence). This CDR3 spans 12 amino acids. Deletions cut 8 bases from V and 7 bases from J, with 12 bases between. The CDR3, as DNA: TGTGCCAGCTCCCTTACTGAAAATGAGCAGTTCTTC. This encodes CASSLTENEQFF.

CDR3 DNA: TGTGCCAGCAGTTCCTCCGCAGAGGGAAGCTCCTACAATGAGCAGTTCTTC. It yields the protein CASSSSAEGSSYNEQFF. The genes are TRBV28 and TRBJ2-1; D perhaps matches TRBD2 (5 bases). Looked up from germline, CDR1 is MDHEN and CDR2 is SYDVKM. V lost 4 bases and J lost 0, with 16 bases in between. The CDR3 runs to 17 residues.

The genes are TRBV5-1 and TRBJ2-3; TRBD2 matches at 10 bases. Per germline, CDR1 SGHRS and CDR2 YFSETQ. This CDR3 contains 16 residues. With V trimmed by 0 bases and J by 2 bases, 3 bases remained unmatched. The CDR3 DNA reads TGCGCCAGCAGCTTGGGGACTAGCGGATACACAGATACGCAGTATTTT. Encoded protein: CASSLGTSGYTDTQYF.